Below, 18 T cell receptor beta chains from the same sample are listed, as sequenced in a study of shared clonotypes between healthy human individuals. Only in-frame clones appear in the TCRdb table, and some are missing; sequencing was by immunoSEQ multiplex PCR. The table lists over 2 million clones, approximately 95% of them singletons, with 0.1% to 0.15% in the top ten. Sequenced sample: naive CD4+ T cells sorted from blood. Subset reported: CD45RA+ positively selected. These receptors originate from a man aged 18 to 30 in good health.

The chain links TRBV7-9 to TRBJ2-7; D could derive from TRBD1 or TRBD2 (6 bases each). Germline-derived CDR1 and CDR2 are SEHNR and FQNEAQ (reference sequence). This CDR3 spans 14 amino acids. V dropped 8 bases and J dropped 7 bases, with 21 bases sitting between them. CDR3 sequence (DNA): TGTGCCAGCCAAGTTTCCTACGAAGGGGGGGAGCAGTACTTC. As protein: CASQVSYEGGEQYF. Using reference TRBV7-9 and TRBJ2-7 for the parts outside the CDR3, the full variable domain is DTGVSQNPRHKITKRGQNVTFRCDPISEHNRLYWYRQTLGQGPEFLTYFQNEAQLEKSRLLSDRFSAERPKGSFSTLEIQRTEQGDSAMYLCASQVSYEGGEQYFGPGTRLTVT.

This clone has just one count. The rearrangement joins TRBV30 to TRBJ1-2; tentatively, D is TRBD1 (6 bases). With 0 bases removed from V and 6 bases from J, the gap between germline ends came to 11 bases. The germline CDR1 and CDR2 sequences are GTSNPN and SVGIG (reference sequence). The CDR3 has 13 amino acids. CDR3 bases: TGTGCCTGGAGTGTACAGGGCAATCATGGCTACACCTTC. Encoded protein: CAWSVQGNHGYTF.

The V gene is TRBV30, the J gene TRBJ1-2; 9 bases agree with TRBD1. The CDR3 is 15 amino acids. After removal of 3 bases from V and 4 bases from J, the junction contained 9 bases not matched to a gene. Per germline, CDR1 GTSNPN and CDR2 SVGIG (reference sequence). This chain's CDR3 is CAWRKSATGGYGYTF. In DNA form, the CDR3 reads TGTGCCTGGAGGAAGAGCGCGACAGGGGGCTATGGCTACACCTTC. Drawing the rest from reference TRBV30 and TRBJ1-2, the complete variable domain is SQTIHQWPATLVQPVGSPLSLECTVEGTSNPNLYWYRQAAGRGLQLLFYSVGIGQISSEVPQNLSASRPQDRQFILSSKKLLLSDSGFYLCAWRKSATGGYGYTFGSGTRLTVV.

This rearrangement joins TRBV6-5 to TRBJ2-5; tentatively, D is TRBD1 (6 bases). V was pared by 2 bases and J by 3 bases, with 10 bases between. CDR3 size: 14 residues. The germline gives CDR1 MNHEY, CDR2 SVGAGI. CDR3 sequence: CASSYPGQKETQYF. In nucleotides, the CDR3 is TGTGCCAGCAGTTACCCTGGACAGAAAGAGACCCAGTACTTC.

CDR3 DNA sequence: TGTGCCAGCAGCAGGGGGCAAGCAACGAGTGAAAAACTGTTTTTT. This codes for CASSRGQATSEKLFF. This chain links TRBV14 with TRBJ1-4; 7 nucleotides align to TRBD1. The CDR3 sequence is 15 residues long. V gave up 5 bases and J gave up 7 bases; unmatched junction bases: 10. CDR1 is SGHDN, CDR2 FVKESK, per germline.

This rearrangement joins TRBV6-5 to TRBJ2-1; maybe TRBD2 (6 bases). V lost 6 bases, J lost 15 bases, and 18 bases lay in between. Germline CDR1 reads MNHEY; CDR2 reads SVGAGI. The CDR3 spans 12 residues. This CDR3 is CASSHIRERVFF. In DNA, the CDR3 is TGTGCCAGCAGCCATATACGGGAGAGAGTGTTCTTC.

The V call is TRBV12-5, the J call TRBJ1-1; 10 nucleotides align to TRBD1. The CDR3 spans 17 residues. Germline V gene data show CDR1 as LGHNT and CDR2 as FRNRAP. Losses at the gene ends were 6 bases for V and 0 bases for J; bases not matched to a gene: 10. The CDR3 loop is CASGTRDRGIVNTEAFF. CDR3 sequence (DNA): TGTGCTAGTGGGACCCGGGACAGGGGAATTGTGAACACTGAAGCTTTCTTT.

The chain links TRBV7-8 to TRBJ1-6; D is undetermined. CDR1 and CDR2 (germline): SGHVS, FQNEAQ. V was clipped by 6 bases and J by 0 bases, with 15 bases between them. The CDR3 loop spans 17 amino acids. CDR3 loop: CASSSSTLSSYNSPLHF. The CDR3 region has the DNA TGTGCCAGCAGTTCCTCGACATTGAGCTCCTATAATTCACCCCTCCACTTT.

V is TRBV2 and J is TRBJ2-1, with 8 bases aligning to TRBD1. The CDR3 loop spans 15 amino acids. V trimming: 5 bases; J trimming: 9 bases; junction bases outside the gene matches: 12. Looked up from germline, CDR1 is SNHLY and CDR2 is FYNNEI. The CDR3 bases are TGTGCCAGCAGTTGGACCGAGACAGGGGTGGGTGAGCAGTTCTTC. It yields the protein CASSWTETGVGEQFF.

The chain recombines TRBV14 with TRBJ2-2, with D possibly TRBD1 on 6 matching bases. This CDR3 region has 16 residues. Germline V gene sequence: CDR1 SGHDN, CDR2 FVKESK. V was clipped by 0 bases and J by 2 bases, with 10 bases between them. Here the CDR3 DNA reads TGTGCCAGCAGCCAAGAGGGGGACAACAACACCGGGGAGCTGTTTTTT. Translation: CASSQEGDNNTGELFF.

This chain joins TRBV6-5 and TRBJ2-1, with D possibly being TRBD2 (6 bases). In germline, CDR1 is MNHEY, CDR2 SVGAGI. V lost 0 bases, J lost 4 bases, and 13 bases lay in between. CDR3 length: 16 residues. The chain's CDR3 is CASSYSSSGYYNEQFF. In nucleotides, the CDR3 is TGTGCCAGCAGTTACTCGAGCAGCGGGTATTACAATGAGCAGTTCTTC.

The count of this clone is one. J is TRBJ2-7 and V is TRBV7-2; TRBD1 aligns across 11 bases. The junction had 12 bases not matched to a gene; V was cut back by 4 bases and J by 7 bases. Germline CDR1 and CDR2: SGHTA and FQGNSA. The CDR3 loop spans 16 amino acids. In DNA, the CDR3 is TGTGCCAGCAGCTGGACAGGGGGCCCCATTTCGAGTGAGCAGTACTTC. Encoded protein: CASSWTGGPISSEQYF.

This clone is a singleton in its sample. The chain is built from TRBV11-2 and TRBJ2-7; unclear D gene. Germline V gives CDR1 SGHAT, CDR2 FQNNGV. V was clipped by 6 bases and J by 9 bases, with 12 bases between them. This CDR3 has 11 residues. In nucleotides, the CDR3 is TGTGCCAGCAGTCAACGGGTAAGGCAGTACTTC. As protein: CASSQRVRQYF. The full variable domain, with the rest looked up from reference TRBV11-2 and TRBJ2-7, is EAGVAQSPRYKIIEKRQSVAFWCNPISGHATLYWYQQILGQGPKLLIQFQNNGVVDDSQLPKDRFSAERLKGVDSTLKIQPAKLEDSAVYLCASSQRVRQYFGPGTRLTVT.

The chain joins TRBV18 to TRBJ2-7; tentatively, D is TRBD1 or TRBD2 (5 bases each). There are 14 residues in the CDR3. Germline CDR1 is KGHSH and CDR2 is LQKENI. V dropped 6 bases and J dropped 1 base, with 13 bases sitting between them. The CDR3: CASSRGEASYEQYF. In nucleotides, the CDR3 is TGTGCCAGCTCGAGGGGCGAGGCGTCCTACGAGCAGTACTTC.

The V call is TRBV6-6, the J call TRBJ1-6, with D perhaps TRBD1 (6 bases). In germline, CDR1 is MNHNY, CDR2 SVGAGI (reference sequence). Trimming took off 10 bases at V and 7 bases at J, with 8 bases between the two ends. The CDR3 spans 11 residues. The CDR3 protein is CATQGNSPLHF. As DNA, the CDR3 is TGTGCCACCCAGGGGAATTCACCCCTCCACTTT.

V usage is TRBV7-9 and J usage is TRBJ2-3; 8 positions match TRBD1. The CDR3 sequence is 14 residues long. Germline V gene data show CDR1 as SEHNR and CDR2 as FQNEAQ (reference sequence). After removal of 5 bases from V and 3 bases from J, the junction contained 4 bases not matched to a gene. The CDR3 spells CASSRRQGTDTQYF. As DNA, the CDR3 is TGTGCCAGCAGCCGCCGACAGGGGACAGATACGCAGTATTTT.

The genes are TRBV10-3 and TRBJ2-3, with 11 bases aligning to TRBD2. From germline, CDR1 is ENHRY and CDR2 SYGVKD. The V gene end was trimmed by 2 bases and the J gene end by 7 bases; junction bases not matched to a gene: 5. The CDR3 length is 15 residues. CDR3 sequence reads: CAISEITSGGYTQYF. CDR3 in DNA: TGTGCCATCAGTGAGATAACTAGCGGGGGATATACGCAGTATTTT.

The CDR3 coding sequence is TGTGCCAGCTCACCGGGAGCGCAGGAAGCCCACGAGCAGTACTTC. This sequence encodes CASSPGAQEAHEQYF. The chain combines TRBV18 with TRBJ2-7, with D maybe TRBD2 (5 bases). CDR3 length: 15 residues. Germline-derived CDR1 and CDR2 are KGHSH and LQKENI. V lost 3 bases and J 5 bases, leaving 17 bases between the germline ends. The entire variable domain, with the rest obtained from reference TRBV18 and TRBJ2-7, is as follows: NAGVMQNPRHLVRRRGQEARLRCSPMKGHSHVYWYRQLPEEGLKFMVYLQKENIIDESGMPKERFSAEFPKEGPSILRIQQVVRGDSAAYFCASSPGAQEAHEQYFGPGTRLTVT.